This T cell receptor (beta chain) was found in a study of response to subunit inactivated influenza vaccine (dated by TCRdb to between 2018 and 2020). For the study in its entirety: To follow how T cells responded to a trivalent subunit inactivated influenza vaccine, the researchers relied on deep quantitative profiling of the T cell receptor repertoire. Beyond this particular receptor, the publication reports: According to the authors, only a limited number of new T cells may be recruited by each seasonal influenza vaccination.

The time point label, read with the paper, signifies: 45 to 50 days after influenza vaccine administration. This clonotype was observed at least ten times. Its antigen is still unknown. The input lacks base qualities; no much larger clone sits a single base away. V is reduced by 5 bases and J by 4 bases, leaving a spacing of 18 bases between them. The CDR3 goes from the cysteine to the phenylalanine over 15 residues. Only the CDR3 region is kept as DNA, spanning 45 bases read in frame from base 1. Libraries were prepared through RT-PCR. Data came from an Illumina HiSeq 2500. The raw public data were reprocessed by TCRdb itself: fastp quality trimming at Q25, MiXCR clonotype calling, in-frame beta chains only. Identical CDR3 proteins give one entry, which carries the most common genes and DNA. This sample is represented by roughly 460,000 distinct CDR3 sequences; over 9.5% of them were singletons. The top ten constitute about 12% of the sample.

This chain is built from TRBV12-3 or TRBV12-4 and TRBJ2-7; the D gene is possibly TRBD1 or TRBD2, each agreeing over 6 bases. The TCR originated in a man aged 50 to 60 who received an inactivated influenza vaccine. Donor details come from another sample of the same person, matched by shared clones. Sequenced here: PBMCs from blood, sampled more than 35 days after vaccination. The DNA sequence is as follows: TGTGCCAGCAGTCCAGGTCGGGGGCTCAGTTACGAGCAGTACTTC. The resulting protein is CASSPGRGLSYEQYF.